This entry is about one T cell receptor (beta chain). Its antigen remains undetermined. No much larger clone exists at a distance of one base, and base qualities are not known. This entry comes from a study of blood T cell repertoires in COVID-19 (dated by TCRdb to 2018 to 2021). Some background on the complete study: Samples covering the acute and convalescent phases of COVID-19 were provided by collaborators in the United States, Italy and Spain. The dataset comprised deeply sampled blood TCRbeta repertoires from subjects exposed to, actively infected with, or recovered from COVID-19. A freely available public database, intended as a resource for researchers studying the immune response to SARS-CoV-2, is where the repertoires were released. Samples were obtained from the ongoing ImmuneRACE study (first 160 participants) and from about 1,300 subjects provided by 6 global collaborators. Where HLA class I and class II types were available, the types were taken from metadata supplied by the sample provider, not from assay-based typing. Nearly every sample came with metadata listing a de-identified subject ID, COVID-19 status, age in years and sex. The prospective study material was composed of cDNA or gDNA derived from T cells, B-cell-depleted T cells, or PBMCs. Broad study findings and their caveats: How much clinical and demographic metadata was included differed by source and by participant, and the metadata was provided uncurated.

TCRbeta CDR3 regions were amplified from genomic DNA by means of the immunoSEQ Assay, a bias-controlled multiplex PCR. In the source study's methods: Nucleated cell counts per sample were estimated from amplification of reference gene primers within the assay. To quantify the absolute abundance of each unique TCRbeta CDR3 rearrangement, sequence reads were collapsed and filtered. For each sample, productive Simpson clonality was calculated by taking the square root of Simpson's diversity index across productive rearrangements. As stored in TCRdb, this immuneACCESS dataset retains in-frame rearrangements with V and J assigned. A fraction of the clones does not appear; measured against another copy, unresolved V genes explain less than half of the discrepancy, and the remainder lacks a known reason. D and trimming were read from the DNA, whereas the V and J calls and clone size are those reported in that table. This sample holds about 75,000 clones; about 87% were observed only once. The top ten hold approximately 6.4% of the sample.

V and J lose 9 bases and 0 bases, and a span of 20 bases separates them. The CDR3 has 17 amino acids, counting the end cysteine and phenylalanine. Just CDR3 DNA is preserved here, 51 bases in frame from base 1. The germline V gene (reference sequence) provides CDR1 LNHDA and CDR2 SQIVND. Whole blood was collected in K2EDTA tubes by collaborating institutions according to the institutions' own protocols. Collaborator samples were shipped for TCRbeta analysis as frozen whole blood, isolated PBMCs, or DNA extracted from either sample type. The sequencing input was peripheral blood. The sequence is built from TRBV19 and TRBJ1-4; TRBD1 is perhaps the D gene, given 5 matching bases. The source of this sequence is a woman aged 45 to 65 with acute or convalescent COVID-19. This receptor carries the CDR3 CASKTTGAYATNEKLFF. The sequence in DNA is TGTGCCAGCAAAACTACAGGAGCCTATGCAACTAATGAAAAACTGTTTTTT.